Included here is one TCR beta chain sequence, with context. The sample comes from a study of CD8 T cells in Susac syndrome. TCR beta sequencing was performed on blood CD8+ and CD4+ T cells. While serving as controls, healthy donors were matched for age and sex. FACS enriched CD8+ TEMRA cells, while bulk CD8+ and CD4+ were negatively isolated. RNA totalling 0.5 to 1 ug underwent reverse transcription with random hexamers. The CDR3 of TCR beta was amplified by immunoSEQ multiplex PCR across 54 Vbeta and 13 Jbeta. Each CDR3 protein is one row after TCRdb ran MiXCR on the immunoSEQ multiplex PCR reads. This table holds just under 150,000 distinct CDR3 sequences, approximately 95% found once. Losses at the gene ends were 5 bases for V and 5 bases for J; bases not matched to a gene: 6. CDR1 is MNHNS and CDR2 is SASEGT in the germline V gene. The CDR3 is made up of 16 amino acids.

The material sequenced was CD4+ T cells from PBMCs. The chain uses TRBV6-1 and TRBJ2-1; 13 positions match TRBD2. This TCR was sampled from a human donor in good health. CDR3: CASSRLAGGRNNEQFF. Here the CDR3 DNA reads TGTGCCAGCAGTAGACTAGCGGGAGGCAGAAACAATGAGCAGTTCTTC.